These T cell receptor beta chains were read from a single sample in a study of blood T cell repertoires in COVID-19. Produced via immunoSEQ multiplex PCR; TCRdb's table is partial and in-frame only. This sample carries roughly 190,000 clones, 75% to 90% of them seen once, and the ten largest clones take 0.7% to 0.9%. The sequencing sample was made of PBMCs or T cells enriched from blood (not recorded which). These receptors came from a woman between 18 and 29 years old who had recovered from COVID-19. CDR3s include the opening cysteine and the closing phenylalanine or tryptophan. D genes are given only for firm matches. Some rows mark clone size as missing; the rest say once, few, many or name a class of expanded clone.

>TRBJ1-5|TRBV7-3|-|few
TGTGCCAGCAGCCCTAATCCCGGTCAGCCCCAGCATTTT
CASSPNPGQPQHF
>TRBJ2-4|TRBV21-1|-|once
TGTGCCAGCAGCAAAGGAAGGAGTTTAGCCAAAAACATTCAGTACTTC
CASSKGRSLAKNIQYF
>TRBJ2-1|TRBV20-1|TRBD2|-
TGCAGCCGCGGGGGATACAATGAGCAGTTCTTC
CSRGGYNEQFF
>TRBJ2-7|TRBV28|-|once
TGTGCCAGCAAACAAAGGGGGTGGTCCTACGAGCAGTACTTC
CASKQRGWSYEQYF
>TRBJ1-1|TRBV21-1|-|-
TGTGCCAGCAGACTGATCTTAGCTACAATTCGCACTGAAGCTTTCTTT
CASRLILATIRTEAFF
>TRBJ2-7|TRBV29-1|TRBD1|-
TGCAGCGTCGGACAGGGAAACTTCCCGAGCTCCTACGAGCAGTACTTC
CSVGQGNFPSSYEQYF
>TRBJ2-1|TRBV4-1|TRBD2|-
TGCGCCAGCAGCCACATAGCGGGAGGCAACAATGAGCAGTTCTTC
CASSHIAGGNNEQFF
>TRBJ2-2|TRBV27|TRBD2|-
TGTGCCAGCAGTTTGAGACTAGCGGGAGCTCCCGGGGAGCTGTTTTTT
CASSLRLAGAPGELFF
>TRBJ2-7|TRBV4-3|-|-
TGCGCCAGCAGCCAAGAGTGGGCAGGTTCCTACGAGCAGTACTTC
CASSQEWAGSYEQYF
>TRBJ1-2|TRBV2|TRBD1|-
TGTGCCAGCAGTGCCATACAGGGGACCTATGGCTACACCTTC
CASSAIQGTYGYTF
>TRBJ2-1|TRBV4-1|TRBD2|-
TGCGCCAGCAGCCAAGATCGGCGGGGAGCGGGGAGCTCCTACAATGAGCAGTTCTTC
CASSQDRRGAGSSYNEQFF
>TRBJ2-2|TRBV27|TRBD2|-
TGTGCCAGCAGTCCTCCCGGGACTAGCCCCGGGGAGCTGTTTTTT
CASSPPGTSPGELFF
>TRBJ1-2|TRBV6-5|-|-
TGTGCCAGCAGTTGGAGGCGGGGAGACTATGGCTACACCTTC
CASSWRRGDYGYTF
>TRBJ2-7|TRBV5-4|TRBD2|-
TGTGCCAGCAGCAACCGACTAGCGGGAGTCGCGTCCCGCGAGCAGTACTTC
CASSNRLAGVASREQYF
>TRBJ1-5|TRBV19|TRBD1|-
TGTGCCAGCTCGGACAGGGCCATTAATCAGCCCCAGCATTTT
CASSDRAINQPQHF
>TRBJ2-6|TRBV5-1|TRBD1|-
TGCGCCAGCAGCTTACAGGGGTCTGGGGCCAACGTCCTGACTTTC
CASSLQGSGANVLTF
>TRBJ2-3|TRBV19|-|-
TGTGCCAGTAGTATAGGTAGGGGCTTGGAGGATACGCAGTATTTT
CASSIGRGLEDTQYF
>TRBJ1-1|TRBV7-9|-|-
TGTGCCAGCAGCTTACCGGGGTGGGGCACTGAAGCTTTCTTT
CASSLPGWGTEAFF
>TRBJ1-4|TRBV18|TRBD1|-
TGTGCCAGCTCACCACCGGGACAGGGTGGTGAAAAACTGTTTTTT
CASSPPGQGGEKLFF
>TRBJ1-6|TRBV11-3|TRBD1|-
TGTGCCAGCAGCCCCCCGGGACAGTTTAATTCACCCCTCCACTTT
CASSPPGQFNSPLHF
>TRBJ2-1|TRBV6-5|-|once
TGTGCAGGGGGAGATGTTTACAATGAGCAGTTCTTC
CAGGDVYNEQFF
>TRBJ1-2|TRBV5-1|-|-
TGCGCCAGCAGGGAGGGAAATAACTATGGCTACACCTTC
CASREGNNYGYTF
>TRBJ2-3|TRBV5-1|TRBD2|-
TGCGCCAGCAGAGAGACTAGCTTGGCAGATACGCAGTATTTT
CASRETSLADTQYF
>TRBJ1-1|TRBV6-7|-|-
TGTGCCAGCAGTGATCGTAGTGAAGCTTTCTTT
CASSDRSEAFF
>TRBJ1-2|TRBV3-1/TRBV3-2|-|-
TGTGCCAGTTCGAGTTTAGTGGGGGCGAAGAACTATGGCTACACCTTC
CASSSLVGAKNYGYTF
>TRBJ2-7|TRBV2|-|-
TGTGCCAGCAGTCTGGCGGAGCGTTACGAGCAGTACTTC
CASSLAERYEQYF
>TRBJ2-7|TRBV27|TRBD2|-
TGTGCCAGCAGTTTCGTGGGCGGGAGAGTCCCCTACGAGCAGTACTTC
CASSFVGGRVPYEQYF
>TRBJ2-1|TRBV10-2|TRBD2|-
TGCGCCAGCAGGTCCGGGACTAGCGTAATCAATGAGCAGTTCTTC
CASRSGTSVINEQFF